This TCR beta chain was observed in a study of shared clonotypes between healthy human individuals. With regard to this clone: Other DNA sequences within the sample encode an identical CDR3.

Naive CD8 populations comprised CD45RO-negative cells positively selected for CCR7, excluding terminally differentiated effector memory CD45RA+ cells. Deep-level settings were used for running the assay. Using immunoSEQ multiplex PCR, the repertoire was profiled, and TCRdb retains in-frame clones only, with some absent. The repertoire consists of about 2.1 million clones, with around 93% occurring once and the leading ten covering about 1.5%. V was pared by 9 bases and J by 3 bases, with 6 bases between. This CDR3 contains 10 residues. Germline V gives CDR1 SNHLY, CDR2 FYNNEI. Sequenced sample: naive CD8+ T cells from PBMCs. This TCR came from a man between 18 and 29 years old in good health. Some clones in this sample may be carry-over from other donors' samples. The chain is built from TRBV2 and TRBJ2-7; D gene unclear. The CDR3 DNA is TGTGCCAGTAGAGACTACGAGCAGTACTTC. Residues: CASRDYEQYF. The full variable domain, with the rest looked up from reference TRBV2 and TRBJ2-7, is EPEVTQTPSHQVTQMGQEVILRCVPISNHLYFYWYRQILGQKVEFLVSFYNNEISEKSEIFDDQFSVERPDGSNFTLKIRSTKLEDSAMYFCASRDYEQYFGPGTRLTVT.